This T cell receptor (beta chain) is from a study of CD8+ T cells in alopecia areata. Findings of the study overall: Compared with mice, patients displayed less clear TCR sharing, possibly for HLA-related reasons.

Alopecia areata patients gave lesional scalp punch biopsies and peripheral blood samples. Extracted RNA was reverse transcribed into cDNA, the sequencing template. Data came from immunoSEQ multiplex PCR; TCRdb stores just in-frame clones and leaves some out. This repertoire shows 65,000 to 95,000 clones, just over 50% found once; its top ten account for 5.5% to 6%. About this clone itself: Its target is not known.

Sequenced input: NKG2D-high CD8+ T cells sorted from blood. This sequence originates from a human donor with alopecia areata.

In nucleotides, the CDR3 is TGTGCCAGCAGCGTAGCTGTGGGTAACACAGATACGCAGTATTTT. It is translated as CASSVAVGNTDTQYF. The J gene is TRBJ2-3, the V gene TRBV9, with D unresolved. CDR1 and CDR2 from the germline V gene are SGDLS and YYNGEE. Trimming took 0 bases from V and 2 from J, leaving 10 bases between them. The CDR3 extends over 15 amino acids.